The next 11 T cell receptor beta chains were all read from a single sample in a study of T-cell memory formation after mild COVID-19. TCRdb reprocessed the 5' RACE reads with MiXCR, giving one entry per CDR3 protein. The table has 280,000 or so distinct CDR3 sequences, about a sixth seen once; the top ten hold 23%. Material: PBMCs or a T cell subset sorted from them (not recorded which). Receptors were obtained from a man younger than 30 who had mild COVID-19 (a few samples of this study predate the infection). Cell type and time point are not known.

This clonotype was counted only a few times. The V call is TRBV5-1, the J call TRBJ1-1; possibly TRBD1 for D (6 bases). The CDR3 is 15 amino acids. Germline values: CDR1 SGHRS, CDR2 YFSETQ. V gave up 2 bases and J gave up 1 base, with 12 bases separating them. The CDR3 loop reads CASSFGGPANTEAFF. CDR3 in DNA: TGCGCCAGCAGCTTCGGGGGGCCGGCGAACACTGAAGCTTTCTTT.

In regard to this clonotype: An end of the junction does not agree with germline; a read error may underlie this. V gene TRBV7-7 combines with J gene TRBJ2-2; 7 bases map to TRBD2. Germline V lookup: CDR1 SSHAT, CDR2 FNYEAQ (reference sequence). The CDR3 extends over 16 amino acids. The CDR3 sequence is CASSSAAGTNTGELFF. As DNA, the CDR3 is TGTGCTAGCAGCTCCGCAGCGGGGACGAACACCGGGGAGCTGTTTTTT.

The rearrangement uses TRBV4-1 and TRBJ2-3; TRBD2 is a possible D gene (7 bases). The CDR3 is made up of 18 amino acids. Germline values: CDR1 MGHRA, CDR2 YSYEKL. V gave up 4 bases and J gave up 0 bases, with 20 bases separating them. The CDR3 DNA reads TGCGCCAGCAGCCCGCGCGAATGGGGGGGCGCGAGCACAGATACGCAGTATTTT. Protein product: CASSPREWGGASTDTQYF.

The gene calls are TRBV12-3 or TRBV12-4 and TRBJ2-1; D remains ambiguous. This CDR3 is built from 13 residues. The V and J ends lost 6 bases and 4 bases respectively, with 10 bases between them. The CDR3 loop is CASSPIGYNEQFF. CDR3 DNA: TGTGCCAGCAGCCCCATAGGGTACAATGAGCAGTTCTTC.

V is TRBV6-5 and J is TRBJ1-1; possibly TRBD1 for D (6 bases). The CDR3 is 11 amino acids. Trimming shortened V by 7 bases and J by 5 bases, and 8 bases separated the two germline ends. In germline, CDR1 is MNHEY, CDR2 SVGAGI. The CDR3 sequence: CASTTGTEAFF. The CDR3 nucleotides are TGTGCCAGCACCACAGGGACTGAAGCTTTCTTT.

This rearrangement joins TRBV6-6 to TRBJ2-5; tentatively, D is TRBD2 (6 bases). The CDR3 totals 15 residues. V lost 5 bases to trimming and J lost 7 bases, with 20 bases between them. Germline V gene lookup returns CDR1 MNHNY and CDR2 SVGAGI (reference sequence). CDR3 DNA sequence: TGTGCCAGCAGTCCTACAACAGGCGCCGGGAGGACCCAGTACTTC. This codes for CASSPTTGAGRTQYF.

This clonotype was recorded a few times. The chain combines TRBV5-1 with TRBJ2-2; TRBD2 matches 14 bases. The germline CDR1 and CDR2 sequences are SGHRS and YFSETQ. J gave up 6 bases and V 0 bases, and 4 bases lay outside the gene matches. There are 17 residues in the CDR3. As DNA, the CDR3 is TGCGCCAGCAGCTTGGGAGGACTAGCGGGGGGAGCCGGGGAGCTGTTTTTT. It codes for CASSLGGLAGGAGELFF.

The J gene is TRBJ1-4, the V gene TRBV18; 7 bases align to TRBD1. The CDR3 consists of 14 residues. V was clipped by 3 bases and J by 6 bases; unmatched bases: 4. In germline, CDR1 is KGHSH, CDR2 LQKENI. The CDR3 is CASSPGQSDEKLFF. The CDR3 DNA reads TGTGCCAGCTCACCGGGACAGTCCGATGAAAAACTGTTTTTT.

This clonotype was picked up one time. The chain employs TRBV7-2 and TRBJ2-2, with D perhaps given as TRBD1 or TRBD2 (5 bases each). Germline assignment: CDR1 SGHTA and CDR2 FQGNSA. Trimming removed 5 bases at V and 7 bases at J, with 11 bases between. This CDR3 contains 13 residues. CDR3 residues: CASSLLGDGELFF. The CDR3 DNA reads as TGTGCCAGCAGCCTGTTGGGGGACGGGGAGCTGTTTTTT.

This rearrangement joins TRBV20-1 to TRBJ2-2; 9 bases align to TRBD1. The CDR3 is made up of 14 amino acids. The trim removed 5 bases at V and 2 bases at J, leaving 3 bases unmatched. Germline CDR1 DFQATT, CDR2 SNEGSKA (reference sequence). The CDR3, as DNA: TGCAGTGCTGGGACAGGGAGCAACACCGGGGAGCTGTTTTTT. Translation: CSAGTGSNTGELFF.

Here the CDR3 DNA reads TGTGCCAGCAGCCTAGAATCCCTTTTGTCGGGACAAACCGTCTTTGACACAGATACGCAGTATTTT. Translated: CASSLESLLSGQTVFDTDTQYF. The V gene is TRBV5-6, the J gene TRBJ2-3; maybe TRBD1 (6 bases). The V end lost 4 bases, the J end lost 2 bases, and 35 bases lay between the germline ends. In germline, CDR1 is SGHDT, CDR2 YYEEEE. This CDR3 comprises 22 residues.